Below are 4 T cell receptor beta chains sequenced from a single sample in a study of T cell responses to AZD1222 COVID-19 vaccine. TCRdb's table, derived via immunoSEQ multiplex PCR, lists solely in-frame clones and lacks some. This repertoire shows 110,000 to 150,000 clones, roughly 90% found once; its top ten account for approximately 3.5%. The starting material was peripheral blood, obtained 28 days after the second AZD1222 dose. The receptors stem from an adult who received the AZD1222 COVID-19 vaccine.

This clone occurred once. V usage is TRBV5-1 and J usage is TRBJ2-5, with TRBD2 identical over 7 bases. The V segment lost 0 bases and the J segment 5 bases; nucleotides outside the gene matches: 4. The CDR3 extends over 14 amino acids. Germline V gene data show CDR1 as SGHRS and CDR2 as YFSETQ. CDR3 sequence (DNA): TGCGCCAGCAGCTTGGCCAAACTAGCGGAGACCCAGTACTTC. Its translation: CASSLAKLAETQYF.

The CDR3, as DNA: TGTGCCAGCAGTTTATCGGGGACAGGGGGAGGCTACACCTTC. As protein: CASSLSGTGGGYTF. The J gene is TRBJ1-2, the V gene TRBV28, with 11 bases lining up with TRBD1. The junction had 3 bases not matched to a gene; V was cut back by 1 base and J by 8 bases. The CDR3 has 14 amino acids. Germline CDR1 is MDHEN and CDR2 is SYDVKM.

The J gene is TRBJ2-7, the V gene TRBV19; the D gene could be TRBD1 or TRBD2 (5 bases each). The CDR3 is 11 amino acids. Germline values: CDR1 LNHDA, CDR2 SQIVND (reference sequence). Between the trimmed V and J ends, which lost 7 bases and 5 bases, there was a span of 9 bases. CDR3 nucleotide sequence: TGTGCCAGTACGAGGGGACACGAGCAGTACTTC. It is translated as CASTRGHEQYF.

The V call is TRBV5-1, the J call TRBJ2-4; 8 bases fit TRBD1. CDR1 and CDR2 from the germline V gene are SGHRS and YFSETQ. This CDR3 has 14 amino acids. Germline trimming cut 2 bases from V and 9 bases from J; bases unmatched to any gene: 7. This chain's CDR3 is CASSLPTGTGIQYF. The CDR3 DNA sequence: TGCGCCAGCAGCTTACCAACCGGGACAGGCATTCAGTACTTC. Together with reference TRBV5-1 and TRBJ2-4, the CDR3 gives the full variable domain: KAGVTQTPRYLIKTRGQQVTLSCSPISGHRSVSWYQQTPGQGLQFLFEYFSETQRNKGNFPGRFSGRQFSNSRSEMNVSTLELGDSALYLCASSLPTGTGIQYFGAGTRLSVL.